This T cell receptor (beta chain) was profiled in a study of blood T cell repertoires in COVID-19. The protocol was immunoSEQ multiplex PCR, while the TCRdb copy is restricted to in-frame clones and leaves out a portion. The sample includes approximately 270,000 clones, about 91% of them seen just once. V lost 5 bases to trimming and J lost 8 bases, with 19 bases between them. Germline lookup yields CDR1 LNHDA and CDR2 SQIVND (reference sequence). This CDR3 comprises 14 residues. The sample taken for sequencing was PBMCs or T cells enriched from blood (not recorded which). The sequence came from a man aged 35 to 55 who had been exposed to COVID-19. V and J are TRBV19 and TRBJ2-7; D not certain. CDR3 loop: CASSADQSRLKQYF. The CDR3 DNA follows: TGTGCCAGTAGTGCCGATCAAAGCCGCCTCAAGCAGTACTTC.